The 26 T cell receptor beta chains given below trace back to one sample, sequenced in a study of blood T cell repertoires in COVID-19. The method was immunoSEQ multiplex PCR; TCRdb's version includes in-frame clones alone and lacks a portion of them. This table holds approximately 51,000 clones, less than 95% found once. The sequenced sample was peripheral blood. The receptors here all came from a man in his 70s with active COVID-19.

The chain couples TRBV18 to TRBJ1-4; D gene uncertain. This CDR3 spans 14 amino acids. CDR1 and CDR2 from the germline V gene are KGHSH and LQKENI. Trimming removed 3 bases from V and 8 bases from J, with 13 bases in between. The CDR3 spells CASSPLPRSEKLFF. For the CDR3, the DNA is TGTGCCAGCTCACCTCTGCCCCGGTCGGAAAAACTGTTTTTT.

This clone appeared a few times. The rearrangement uses TRBV28 and TRBJ1-5; possibly TRBD1 for D (6 bases). Germline values: CDR1 MDHEN, CDR2 SYDVKM. The CDR3 loop spans 15 amino acids. Trimming took 4 bases from V and 5 from J, leaving 15 bases between them. DNA of the CDR3: TGTGCCAGCAGTTCACAGGGCCGGGTTGATCAGCCCCAGCATTTT. Residues: CASSSQGRVDQPQHF.

A note on this clone: The junction does not match germline at one end; this may be a read error. This chain uses TRBV2 with TRBJ1-2; 7 nucleotides line up with TRBD1. The CDR3 runs 12 residues. Germline V gives CDR1 SNHLY, CDR2 FYNNEI. This CDR3 is CASSEVRGTEAF. The CDR3 DNA follows: TGTGCCAGCAGTGAAGTGAGGGGGACAGAGGCCTTC.

The chain links TRBV4-2 to TRBJ2-4, with D possibly TRBD2 on 7 matching bases. V lost 0 bases, J lost 7 bases, and 22 bases lay in between. Germline values: CDR1 LGHNA, CDR2 YNFKEQ. The CDR3 covers 18 residues. The CDR3 DNA is TGTGCCAGCAGCCAAGATAGATCGGGGGGCAGATTGGGTAACATTCAGTACTTC. It encodes CASSQDRSGGRLGNIQYF.

The CDR3, as DNA: TGTGCCAGCAGCCGGACAGAGGGATATCGAGAGACCCAGTACTTC. Translation: CASSRTEGYRETQYF. The chain links TRBV7-2 to TRBJ2-5; possibly TRBD1 for D (6 bases). Trimming took off 5 bases at V and 4 bases at J, with 17 bases between the two ends. This CDR3 has 15 amino acids. Germline CDR1 reads SGHTA; CDR2 reads FQGNSA.

The V and J genes are TRBV10-2 and TRBJ1-1, with D hard to call. The CDR3 is made up of 14 amino acids. Germline CDR1 and CDR2: WSHSY and SAAADI. The germline V and J ends were trimmed by 6 bases and 0 bases, with 11 bases remaining between them. CDR3 in amino acids: CASSSRQLNTEAFF. The CDR3 DNA follows: TGCGCCAGCAGCTCCCGACAATTGAACACTGAAGCTTTCTTT.

Note on this clone: Mismatch with germline at one junction end may stem from a read error. The chain uses TRBV4-1 and TRBJ2-5; D might be TRBD1 (6 bases). This CDR3 spans 16 amino acids. Germline V lookup: CDR1 MGHRA, CDR2 YSYEKL. CDR3 residues: CASSQVPTGFQEAQYF. The CDR3 DNA reads TGCGCCAGCAGCCAAGTCCCCACAGGGTTCCAAGAGGCCCAGTACTTC.

The rearrangement uses TRBV9 and TRBJ2-1, with 7 positions matching TRBD2. The CDR3 length is 15 residues. CDR1 and CDR2 (germline): SGDLS, YYNGEE. With 0 bases clipped from V and 7 bases from J, the junction kept 7 bases outside the gene matches. The CDR3 DNA is TGTGCCAGCAGCGTAGGGGGGGGACCTCGGAATGAGCAGTTCTTC. Translated, it gives CASSVGGGPRNEQFF.

The J gene is TRBJ2-2, the V gene TRBV2; a possible D gene is TRBD1 (5 bases). Germline assignment: CDR1 SNHLY and CDR2 FYNNEI. Trimming removed 2 bases from V and 0 bases from J, with 10 bases in between. The CDR3 totals 16 residues. This CDR3 is CASSERGPPNTGELFF. For the CDR3, the DNA is TGTGCCAGCAGTGAAAGGGGCCCCCCGAACACCGGGGAGCTGTTTTTT.

This rearrangement joins TRBV6-1 to TRBJ1-2; 7 bases fit TRBD1. CDR3 length: 14 amino acids. Germline CDR1 and CDR2: MNHNS and SASEGT. V shed 2 bases, J shed 5 bases, and the junction held 5 bases outside the gene matches. The CDR3 DNA is TGTGCCAGCAGTGAATACGGGACAGAGTATGGCTACACCTTC. Protein sequence: CASSEYGTEYGYTF.

CDR3 DNA: TGTGCCAGCAGCCAAGAGTTCGCGGGGGGGCCTGAGATAGATACGCAGTATTTT. Residues: CASSQEFAGGPEIDTQYF. The V and J genes are TRBV4-2 and TRBJ2-3; 9 bases line up with TRBD2. The V gene end was trimmed by 0 bases and the J gene end by 5 bases; junction bases not matched to a gene: 12. The CDR3 length is 18 residues. The V gene's germline CDR1 is LGHNA and CDR2 YNFKEQ.

V gene TRBV6-2 or TRBV6-3 combines with J gene TRBJ2-7, with 13 bases that match TRBD2. Germline assignment: CDR1 MNHEY and CDR2 SVGEGT. V lost 2 bases, J lost 4 bases, and 2 bases stayed unmatched. The CDR3 is 15 residues long. The CDR3 loop reads CASSYTTSGGYEQYF. The CDR3 bases are TGTGCCAGCAGTTACACGACTAGCGGGGGGTACGAGCAGTACTTC.

This chain links TRBV19 with TRBJ2-1; 9 bases fit TRBD2. This CDR3 is 15 amino acids long. The V gene end was trimmed by 4 bases and the J gene end by 5 bases; junction bases not matched to a gene: 6. The V gene's germline CDR1 is LNHDA and CDR2 SQIVND (reference sequence). The DNA for the CDR3 is TGTGCCAGTAGTACCCCTAGGACTAGCGACAATGAGCAGTTCTTC. Its protein is CASSTPRTSDNEQFF.

The chain joins TRBV7-9 to TRBJ2-5, with D unclear. The V end lost 5 bases, the J end lost 3 bases, and 4 bases lay between the germline ends. Germline V lookup: CDR1 SEHNR, CDR2 FQNEAQ (reference sequence). The CDR3 runs 11 residues. The CDR3 DNA reads TGTGCCAGCAGCGCGGAAGAGACCCAGTACTTC. Translation gives CASSAEETQYF.

V and J are TRBV4-1 and TRBJ2-1; tentative D call: TRBD1 (6 bases). The V and J ends lost 1 base and 4 bases respectively, with 8 bases between them. The CDR3 has 14 residues. Per germline, CDR1 MGHRA and CDR2 YSYEKL. CDR3 sequence (DNA): TGCGCCAGCAGCCAAGTGCAGGGGTACAATGAGCAGTTCTTC. Encoded protein: CASSQVQGYNEQFF.

The genes are TRBV6-6 and TRBJ2-7; the match to TRBD2 covers 9 bases. J was trimmed by 7 bases and V by 2 bases; bases with no gene match: 9. The CDR3 sequence is 15 residues long. Per the germline V gene, CDR1 is MNHNY and CDR2 is SVGAGI (reference sequence). The CDR3 DNA reads as TGTGCCAGCAGTTACGATCTTGCGGGGGGGCCTGAGCAGTACTTC. It translates to CASSYDLAGGPEQYF.

J is TRBJ2-7 and V is TRBV19, with 10 bases matching TRBD2. The CDR3 totals 14 residues. Germline CDR1 is LNHDA and CDR2 is SQIVND (reference sequence). With 3 bases clipped from V and 3 bases from J, the junction kept 2 bases outside the gene matches. CDR3 coding DNA: TGTGCCAGTAGTATCGCTAGCGGGAGCTACGAGCAGTACTTC. Protein product: CASSIASGSYEQYF.

The genes are TRBV25-1 and TRBJ1-6; perhaps TRBD1 as D (5 bases). V shed 3 bases and J shed 2 bases, with 11 bases lying between them. CDR1 is MGHDK and CDR2 is SYGVNS in the germline V gene. This CDR3 comprises 16 residues. The CDR3: CASSDRAPAYNSPLHF. CDR3 nucleotides: TGTGCCAGCAGTGACAGGGCACCAGCCTATAATTCACCCCTCCACTTT.

The chain employs TRBV5-1 and TRBJ2-2; 9 bases line up with TRBD2. Germline loops: CDR1 SGHRS, CDR2 YFSETQ. The CDR3 sequence is 16 residues long. V was clipped by 4 bases and J by 2 bases; unmatched bases: 6. For the CDR3, the DNA is TGCGCCAGCAGCCCCGGGACTAGCAGAAACACCGGGGAGCTGTTTTTT. This sequence encodes CASSPGTSRNTGELFF. Variable domain in full (rest from reference TRBV5-1 and TRBJ2-2): KAGVTQTPRYLIKTRGQQVTLSCSPISGHRSVSWYQQTPGQGLQFLFEYFSETQRNKGNFPGRFSGRQFSNSRSEMNVSTLELGDSALYLCASSPGTSRNTGELFFGEGSRLTVL.

J is TRBJ1-6 and V is TRBV30; maybe TRBD1 (6 bases). This CDR3 is 17 amino acids long. Germline V CDR1 and CDR2: GTSNPN, SVGIG (reference sequence). V was trimmed by 2 bases and J by 2 bases, leaving 16 bases between them. CDR3 protein: CAWSTRGGSAYNSPLHF. The CDR3 DNA reads TGTGCCTGGAGTACCCGGGGGGGCAGTGCCTATAATTCACCCCTCCACTTT.

This clone was observed a few times. The CDR3 DNA reads TGCGCCAGCAGGACCGGACAGGGAGGTTCACCCCTCCACTTT. It specifies CASRTGQGGSPLHF. The chain has TRBV5-1 and TRBJ1-6, with 8 bases lining up with TRBD1. With V trimmed by 5 bases and J by 9 bases, 7 bases remained unmatched. Germline CDR1 reads SGHRS; CDR2 reads YFSETQ. The CDR3 contains 14 residues.

This chain links TRBV18 with TRBJ2-1; a possible D gene is TRBD1 (6 bases). This CDR3 contains 15 residues. The V end was cut by 0 bases, the J end by 4 bases, with 10 bases between. Germline values: CDR1 KGHSH, CDR2 LQKENI. The CDR3 nucleotides read TGTGCCAGCTCACCACCGAGGACAGAATACAATGAGCAGTTCTTC. It is translated as CASSPPRTEYNEQFF. Using reference TRBV18 and TRBJ2-1 for the parts outside the CDR3, the full variable domain is NAGVMQNPRHLVRRRGQEARLRCSPMKGHSHVYWYRQLPEEGLKFMVYLQKENIIDESGMPKERFSAEFPKEGPSILRIQQVVRGDSAAYFCASSPPRTEYNEQFFGPGTRLTVL.

The chain carries TRBV28 and TRBJ1-2; 8 bases agree with TRBD1. Trimming at V came to 3 bases and at J to 6 bases, leaving 6 bases not matched to a gene. The CDR3 has 14 amino acids. Germline V gives CDR1 MDHEN, CDR2 SYDVKM. CDR3 residues: CASSLLRTGNGYTF. CDR3 coding DNA: TGTGCCAGCAGTTTGTTGAGGACAGGGAATGGCTACACCTTC.

The rearrangement joins TRBV6-2 or TRBV6-3 to TRBJ2-5; 8 bases are shared with TRBD1. The V segment lost 2 bases and the J segment 2 bases; nucleotides outside the gene matches: 13. CDR1 and CDR2 (germline): MNHEY, SVGEGT. This CDR3 comprises 18 residues. CDR3 sequence: CASSYPPPGQVSQETQYF. The CDR3, as DNA: TGTGCCAGCAGTTACCCACCGCCGGGACAGGTATCACAAGAGACCCAGTACTTC.

J is TRBJ2-2 and V is TRBV5-1, with D possibly matching TRBD2 (5 bases). Per germline, CDR1 SGHRS and CDR2 YFSETQ. The V gene lost 1 base and the J gene lost 1 base, with 8 bases spanning the gap. The CDR3 is made up of 15 amino acids. DNA of the CDR3: TGCGCCAGCAGCTTGTCGGGGAAGAACACCGGGGAGCTGTTTTTT. Translated: CASSLSGKNTGELFF.

The genes are TRBV10-3 and TRBJ2-5, with 15 positions matching TRBD2. CDR1 ENHRY and CDR2 SYGVKD come from the germline V gene. The V and J ends lost 3 bases and 5 bases, in that order; junction bases with no gene match: 10. The CDR3 spans 18 residues. The CDR3 region has the DNA TGTGCCATCAGTGACTTTGGACTAGCGGGGGGGCTCGGGGAGACCCAGTACTTC. It yields the protein CAISDFGLAGGLGETQYF.